The TCR beta chain described here comes from a study of T-cell reconstitution after alpha-beta-depleted transplantation in children. Whole-study results and caveats: Newly produced T cells mostly accounted for T-cell counts and diversity one year post-transplant. After transplant, at about two months, alpha-beta T cells were reportedly derived from several hundred expanded graft clones.

This sample's TCRbeta library carried unique molecular identifier barcodes. TCRdb re-called the PCR reads through MiXCR, storing one row per CDR3 protein. Of fewer than 400,000 distinct CDR3 sequences detected, around 25% appear once; the ten largest clones hold roughly 9.8%. With regard to this clonotype: Its antigen is undetermined.

Sequencing used PBMCs, mostly from graft donor cells, obtained 180 days after TCRalphabeta/CD19-depleted stem cell transplant. The clonotype comes from a male patient aged 10-17 years who had a stem cell transplant for acute lymphoblastic leukemia, so the T cells may come from the graft donor.

CDR3: CASSTWTGGVGELFF. CDR3 nucleotide sequence: TGTGCCAGCAGTACCTGGACAGGGGGCGTTGGGGAGCTGTTTTTT. The rearrangement joins TRBV12-3 or TRBV12-4 to TRBJ2-2; TRBD1 agrees at 11 bases. V lost 5 bases, J lost 8 bases, and 7 bases stayed unmatched. The CDR3 spans 15 residues.